Sequencing of this TCR beta chain was carried out in a study of identical twins. Germline-derived CDR1 and CDR2 are SGHAT and FQNNGV. This CDR3 is 13 amino acids long. V lost 0 bases, J lost 4 bases, and 5 bases lay in between. One entry per CDR3 protein results from TCRdb running MiXCR on the 5' RACE reads. The sample records roughly 190,000 distinct CDR3 sequences, approximately 16% being singletons. This sample also belongs to another study, concerning T cells expressing NK-cell markers.

This chain connects TRBV11-2 to TRBJ2-3; the D is unclear. The clonotype was recovered from a woman under 30 in good health. The sample comprised CD8+ T cells sorted from blood. The CDR3 reads CASSLDPPDTQYF. The CDR3 DNA reads as TGTGCCAGCAGCTTAGATCCCCCAGATACGCAGTATTTT.